The 19 T cell receptor beta chains presented below share a single source sample, sequenced in a study of T cell responses to AZD1222 COVID-19 vaccine (dated by TCRdb to the early 2020s). The library was generated by the immunoSEQ multiplex PCR assay. TCRdb's version of the immuneACCESS table is confined to in-frame rearrangements and falls short of the full clone set. An unresolved V gene accounts for under half of the shortfall where checked; the remainder is of unknown origin. Present in this sample are about 87,000 clones, 85% to 90% of which were seen just once. Jointly, the top ten make up around 3% of the sample. The time point label corresponds to: baseline before first vaccination. The starting material was peripheral blood, obtained on day 0 of AZD1222 vaccination. The source of these receptors is an adult in good health.

The V and J genes are TRBV7-6 and TRBJ1-1; D unclear. Deletions cut 8 bases from V and 3 bases from J, with 22 bases between. The CDR3 length is 16 residues. Germline CDR1 SGHVS, CDR2 FNYEAQ. The CDR3 is CASGNLGERTDTEAFF. Written as DNA, the CDR3 is TGTGCCAGCGGTAACCTTGGGGAAAGGACGGACACTGAAGCTTTCTTT.

This clone has more than one count but fewer than ten. The chain carries TRBV3-1 (or the pseudogene TRBV3-2) and TRBJ2-7, with unresolved D. The germline gives CDR1 LGHDT, CDR2 YNNKEL (reference sequence). Trimming took off 2 bases at V and 0 bases at J, with 5 bases between the two ends. The CDR3 totals 13 residues. The CDR3 DNA sequence: TGTGCCAGCAGCCAACGTCGCTCCTACGAGCAGTACTTC. Translating gives CASSQRRSYEQYF.

The chain has TRBV28 and TRBJ2-5; 7 nucleotides agree with TRBD1. CDR1 is MDHEN and CDR2 is SYDVKM in the germline V gene. V dropped 3 bases and J dropped 4; count of bases not matched to a gene: 8. This CDR3 spans 15 amino acids. CDR3 region: CASSLGETGAETQYF. The CDR3 coding sequence is TGTGCCAGCAGTTTGGGGGAAACAGGGGCAGAGACCCAGTACTTC.

The CDR3 bases are TGTGCCAGCAGTTTGGGTGGCTACACCTTC. Translated: CASSLGGYTF. The rearrangement joins TRBV6-5 to TRBJ1-2; D is ambiguous. The germline V gene has CDR1 MNHEY and CDR2 SVGAGI. This CDR3 is built from 10 residues. V was shortened by 4 bases and J by 7 bases, with 4 bases between the two germline ends.

The genes are TRBV7-3 and TRBJ2-3; maybe TRBD2 (5 bases). The V and J ends lost 0 bases and 1 base respectively, with 14 bases between them. The CDR3 consists of 17 residues. Per germline, CDR1 SGHTA and CDR2 FQGTGA. CDR3 loop: CASSLTGLADRTDTQYF. In DNA form, the CDR3 reads TGTGCCAGCAGCTTAACTGGCCTAGCCGATCGCACAGATACGCAGTATTTT.

The chain is built from TRBV10-3 and TRBJ1-2; the D gene is possibly TRBD1 (5 bases). V was clipped by 6 bases and J by 3 bases, with 11 bases between them. Germline V CDR1 and CDR2: ENHRY, SYGVKD. This CDR3 region has 13 residues. In DNA, the CDR3 is TGTGCCATCAGAGGGGAACTTGACTATGGCTACACCTTC. Protein sequence: CAIRGELDYGYTF.

The V call is TRBV6-5, the J call TRBJ2-1, with D maybe TRBD1 (5 bases). Germline CDR1 MNHEY, CDR2 SVGAGI. The CDR3 sequence is 15 residues long. V was clipped by 5 bases and J by 6 bases, with 17 bases between them. This CDR3 is CASSPKTVSINEQFF. Written as DNA, the CDR3 is TGTGCCAGCAGTCCTAAGACAGTTAGTATCAATGAGCAGTTCTTC.

DNA for the CDR3: TGTGCCAGCAGCCACGGCGGTTTTGGGCAAAACTCTGGAAACACCATATATTTT. Encoded protein: CASSHGGFGQNSGNTIYF. The genes are TRBV7-6 and TRBJ1-3; D uncertain. This CDR3 comprises 18 residues. The V end was cut by 5 bases, the J end by 0 bases, with 20 bases between. Germline CDR1 is SGHVS and CDR2 is FNYEAQ. Looking up the rest from reference TRBV7-6 and TRBJ1-3 gives the full variable domain: GAGVSQSPRYKVTKRGQDVALRCDPISGHVSLYWYRQALGQGPEFLTYFNYEAQQDKSGLPNDRFSAERPEGSISTLTIQRTEQRDSAMYRCASSHGGFGQNSGNTIYFGEGSWLTVV.

This clone occurred a few times. The CDR3 nucleotides read TGTGCCAGCAGCCGAATGACAGCCTATGGCTACACCTTC. This codes for CASSRMTAYGYTF. The chain is built from TRBV3-1 (or the pseudogene TRBV3-2) and TRBJ1-2; D may be TRBD1 (5 bases). CDR3 length equals 13 residues. The germline V gene encodes CDR1 LGHDT and CDR2 YNNKEL (reference sequence). V dropped 4 bases and J dropped 4 bases, with 10 bases sitting between them.

The chain employs TRBV2 and TRBJ1-5; D not certain. The CDR3 has 12 residues. Germline-derived CDR1 and CDR2 are SNHLY and FYNNEI. Trimming removed 4 bases at V and 3 bases at J, with 4 bases between. CDR3 sequence: CASSGDNQPQHF. CDR3 in DNA: TGTGCCAGCAGTGGAGACAATCAGCCCCAGCATTTT.

The chain recombines TRBV28 with TRBJ1-2; D might be TRBD1 (6 bases). The CDR3 extends over 12 amino acids. CDR1 is MDHEN and CDR2 is SYDVKM in the germline V gene. The ends were cut back, 5 bases at V and 6 bases at J, with 10 bases in the middle. CDR3 sequence (DNA): TGTGCCAGCAGTACTGGGGGCGATGGCTACACCTTC. Protein sequence: CASSTGGDGYTF.

This clone was seen more than once but under ten times. V gene TRBV6-5 combines with J gene TRBJ2-1; TRBD2 might be the D (6 bases). The V gene's germline CDR1 is MNHEY and CDR2 SVGAGI. V was pared by 2 bases and J by 4 bases, with 12 bases between. The CDR3 covers 15 residues. Here the CDR3 reads CASSYRDGGYNEQFF. The CDR3 nucleotides are TGTGCCAGCAGTTACAGGGATGGAGGGTACAATGAGCAGTTCTTC.

The chain has TRBV30 and TRBJ1-5, with 11 bases that match TRBD1. The trim removed 3 bases at V and 2 bases at J, leaving 12 bases unmatched. The CDR3 is 18 amino acids. Germline loops: CDR1 GTSNPN, CDR2 SVGIG (reference sequence). The CDR3 loop is CAWSLGQGGLLRNQPQHF. DNA for the CDR3: TGTGCCTGGAGCCTGGGACAGGGGGGACTCCTTCGCAATCAGCCCCAGCATTTT.

The chain couples TRBV10-3 to TRBJ1-1, with TRBD1 identical over 12 bases. This CDR3 has 15 residues. With V trimmed by 7 bases and J by 8 bases, 11 bases remained unmatched. CDR1 and CDR2 (germline): ENHRY, SYGVKD. CDR3 nucleotide sequence: TGTGCCATCAATATAGGGACAGGGGGCTCGTACGAAGCTTTCTTT. Encoded protein: CAINIGTGGSYEAFF.

The J gene is TRBJ1-2, the V gene TRBV5-1; D possibly corresponds to TRBD1 (6 bases). Germline lookup yields CDR1 SGHRS and CDR2 YFSETQ. This CDR3 has 16 residues. Trimming left V 0 bases short and J 4 bases short, with 16 bases between. The CDR3 region is CASSLEPTGSIYGYTF. The CDR3 bases are TGCGCCAGCAGCTTGGAGCCGACAGGAAGTATCTATGGCTACACCTTC.

The chain couples TRBV18 to TRBJ2-3; TRBD1 might be the D (6 bases). The CDR3 sequence is 14 residues long. Germline V gene sequence: CDR1 KGHSH, CDR2 LQKENI. V was cut by 3 bases and J by 3 bases, with 10 bases left in between. In nucleotides, the CDR3 is TGTGCCAGCTCACCTCGACAGGCAACAGATACGCAGTATTTT. Its translation: CASSPRQATDTQYF.

The J gene is TRBJ2-7, the V gene TRBV10-3, with 7 bases identical to TRBD2. The V gene's germline CDR1 is ENHRY and CDR2 SYGVKD. The V and J ends lost 3 bases and 5 bases, in that order; junction bases with no gene match: 10. The CDR3 sequence is 15 residues long. The CDR3 nucleotides read TGTGCCATCAGTGATCCCGTGGGAGGGTTAAACGAGCAGTACTTC. It is translated as CAISDPVGGLNEQYF.

CDR3 region: CASSRRQGGNEKLFF. The CDR3 DNA is TGTGCCAGCAGCCGTCGACAGGGGGGTAATGAAAAACTGTTTTTT. This rearrangement joins TRBV5-8 to TRBJ1-4; TRBD1 aligns across 9 bases. This CDR3 contains 15 residues. V trimming: 4 bases; J trimming: 4 bases; junction bases outside the gene matches: 5. Looked up from germline, CDR1 is SGHTS and CDR2 is YDEGEE. Full variable domain (rest looked up from reference TRBV5-8 and TRBJ1-4): EAGVTQSPTHLIKTRGQQATLRCSPISGHTSVYWYQQALGLGLQFLLWYDEGEERNRGNFPPRFSGRQFPNYSSELNVNALELEDSALYLCASSRRQGGNEKLFFGSGTQLSVL.

J is TRBJ1-1 and V is TRBV27, with D possibly TRBD1 on 5 matching bases. Trimming took 3 bases from V and 5 from J, leaving 13 bases between them. The CDR3 extends over 14 amino acids. Germline loops: CDR1 MNHEY, CDR2 SMNVEV (reference sequence). DNA of the CDR3: TGTGCCAGCAGTTTTGTAGGGGCGCGAACTGAAGCTTTCTTT. Protein: CASSFVGARTEAFF.